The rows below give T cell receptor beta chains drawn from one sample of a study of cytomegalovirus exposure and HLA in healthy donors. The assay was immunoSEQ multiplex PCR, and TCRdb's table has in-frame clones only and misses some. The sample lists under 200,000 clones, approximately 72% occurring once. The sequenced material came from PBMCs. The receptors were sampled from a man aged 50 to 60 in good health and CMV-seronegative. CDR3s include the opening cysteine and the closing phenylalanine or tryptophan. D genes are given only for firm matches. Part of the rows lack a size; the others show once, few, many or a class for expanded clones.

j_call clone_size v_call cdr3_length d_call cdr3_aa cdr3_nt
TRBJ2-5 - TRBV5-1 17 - CASSENRSGLAQETQYF TGCGCCAGCAGCGAGAACCGGTCAGGGTTAGCCCAAGAGACCCAGTACTTC
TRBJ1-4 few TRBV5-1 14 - CASSFRLPNEKLFF TGCGCCAGCAGCTTCCGACTTCCGAATGAAAAACTGTTTTTT
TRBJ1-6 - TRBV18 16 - CASSPGASSYNSPLHF TGTGCCAGCTCACCGGGGGCTAGCTCCTATAATTCACCCCTCCACTTT
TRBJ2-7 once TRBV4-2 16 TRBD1 CASSQTGTGSSYEQYF TGTGCCAGCAGCCAAACCGGGACAGGTTCCTCCTACGAGCAGTACTTC
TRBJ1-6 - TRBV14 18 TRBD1 CASSQGFPRQGDIMDLHF TGTGCCAGCAGCCAAGGGTTCCCCCGACAGGGGGACATTATGGACCTCCACTTT
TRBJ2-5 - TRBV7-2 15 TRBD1 CASSLVGQAAETQYF TGTGCCAGCAGCTTAGTGGGACAGGCTGCAGAGACCCAGTACTTC
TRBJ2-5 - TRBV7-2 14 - CASSLLNRGETQYF TGTGCCAGCAGCTTACTAAATCGCGGAGAGACCCAGTACTTC
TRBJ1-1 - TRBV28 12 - CASRGGGGTAFF TGTGCCAGCAGGGGGGGAGGGGGGACAGCTTTCTTT
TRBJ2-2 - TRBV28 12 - CASIEDTGELFF TGTGCCAGCATCGAGGATACCGGGGAGCTGTTTTTT
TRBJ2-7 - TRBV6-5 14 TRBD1 CASRPDRGENEQYF TGTGCCAGCAGACCTGACAGGGGGGAGAACGAGCAGTACTTC
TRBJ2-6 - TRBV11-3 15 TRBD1 CASSSQGAGANVLTF TGTGCCAGCAGCTCTCAGGGGGCTGGGGCCAACGTCCTGACTTTC
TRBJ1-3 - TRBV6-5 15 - CASSYSRGPGNTIYF TGTGCCAGCAGTTACTCTAGAGGCCCTGGAAACACCATATATTTT
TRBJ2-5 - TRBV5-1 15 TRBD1 CASSSLTGGTETQYF TGCGCCAGCAGCTCCTTAACAGGGGGCACAGAGACCCAGTACTTC
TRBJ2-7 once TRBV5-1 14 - CASSYLGEANEQYF TGCGCCAGTTCGTATCTTGGTGAGGCTAACGAGCAGTACTTC
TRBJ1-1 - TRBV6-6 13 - CASSYFSDTEAFF TGTGCCAGCAGTTACTTTAGCGACACTGAAGCTTTCTTT
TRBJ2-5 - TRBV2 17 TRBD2 CASSEEEGTSTLGTQYF TGTGCCAGCAGTGAAGAGGAAGGGACTAGCACCCTCGGGACCCAGTACTTC
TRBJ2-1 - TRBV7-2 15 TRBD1 CASSSPDRGKNEQFF TGTGCCAGCAGTTCCCCGGACAGGGGGAAAAATGAGCAGTTCTTC
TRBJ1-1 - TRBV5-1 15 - CASSPGLLSHFEAFF TGCGCCAGCAGCCCGGGACTCCTGAGTCATTTTGAAGCTTTCTTT
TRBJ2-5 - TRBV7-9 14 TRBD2 CASSSWGGLETQYF TGTGCCAGCAGCTCCTGGGGGGGGTTAGAGACCCAGTACTTC
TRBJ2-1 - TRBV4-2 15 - CASSQGGTAYNEQFF TGTGCCAGCAGCCAAGGCGGGACAGCTTACAATGAGCAGTTCTTC
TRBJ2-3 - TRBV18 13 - CASSPPPGDTQYF TGTGCCAGCTCACCACCTCCGGGAGATACGCAGTATTTT
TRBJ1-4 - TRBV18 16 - CASSPSLQATNEKLFF TGTGCCAGCTCACCAAGCCTACAGGCAACTAATGAAAAACTGTTTTTT
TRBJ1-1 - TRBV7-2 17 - CASINEGGVVRNTEAFF TGTGCCAGCATCAATGAAGGGGGGGTTGTGAGGAACACTGAAGCTTTCTTT
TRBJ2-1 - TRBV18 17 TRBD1 CASSPQGQGIRYNEQFF TGTGCCAGCTCACCACAGGGACAGGGGATTAGATACAATGAGCAGTTCTTC
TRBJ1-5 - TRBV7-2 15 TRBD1 CASSVGTGFNQPQHF TGTGCCAGCAGCGTCGGGACAGGGTTCAATCAGCCCCAGCATTTT
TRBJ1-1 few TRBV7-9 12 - CASRPVNTEAFF TGTGCCAGCAGACCAGTGAACACTGAAGCTTTCTTT
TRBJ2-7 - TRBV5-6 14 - CASSLDRISYEQYF TGTGCCAGCAGCTTGGACAGAATCTCCTACGAGCAGTACTTC
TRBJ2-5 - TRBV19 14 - CASSIDRGQETQYF TGTGCCAGTAGTATAGACCGGGGGCAAGAGACCCAGTACTTC
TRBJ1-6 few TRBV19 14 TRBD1 CASSTGTGNSPLHF TGTGCCAGTAGTACGGGGACAGGGAATTCACCCCTCCACTTT
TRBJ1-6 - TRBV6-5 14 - CASSYRGRDSPLHF TGTGCCAGCAGTTACAGGGGCCGGGATTCACCCCTCCACTTT
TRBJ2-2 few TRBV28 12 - CASSSGSGELFF TGTGCCAGCAGTTCAGGGTCCGGGGAGCTGTTTTTT
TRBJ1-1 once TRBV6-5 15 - CASSYSTGSHTEAFF TGTGCCAGCAGTTATAGCACAGGGTCACACACTGAAGCTTTCTTT
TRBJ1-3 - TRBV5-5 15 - CASSLVPLPGNTIYF TGTGCCAGCAGCTTGGTCCCCCTACCGGGAAACACCATATATTTT
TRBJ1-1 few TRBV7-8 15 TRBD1 CASSSRQGAGTEAFF TGTGCCAGCAGCTCAAGACAGGGGGCTGGAACTGAAGCTTTCTTT
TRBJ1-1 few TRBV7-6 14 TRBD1 CASSSGQENTEAFF TGTGCCAGCAGCTCGGGACAGGAGAACACTGAAGCTTTCTTT
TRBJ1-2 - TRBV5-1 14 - CASSLVRGGYGYTF TGCGCCAGCAGCTTGGTGAGAGGGGGCTATGGCTACACCTTC
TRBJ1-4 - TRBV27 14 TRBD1 CASSLKGAGEKLFF TGTGCCAGCAGTTTAAAGGGGGCAGGGGAAAAACTGTTTTTT
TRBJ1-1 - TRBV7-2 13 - CASSLSGPRGAFF TGTGCCAGCAGCTTATCGGGCCCAAGGGGAGCTTTCTTT
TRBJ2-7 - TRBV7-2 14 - CASTPSGGLYEQYF TGTGCCAGCACCCCCTCCGGGGGGCTCTACGAGCAGTACTTC
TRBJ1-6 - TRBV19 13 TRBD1 CASSNRGNSPLHF TGTGCCAGTAGTAACAGGGGAAATTCACCCCTCCACTTT
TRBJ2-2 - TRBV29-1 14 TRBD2 CSVYRGGSGGELFF TGCAGCGTTTACCGGGGCGGGAGTGGCGGGGAGCTGTTTTTT
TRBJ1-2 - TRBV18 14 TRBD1 CASSPGQAPYGYTF TGTGCCAGCTCACCAGGACAGGCCCCCTATGGCTACACCTTC
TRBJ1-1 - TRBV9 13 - CASSVEGDTEAFF TGTGCCAGCAGCGTAGAGGGGGACACTGAAGCTTTCTTT
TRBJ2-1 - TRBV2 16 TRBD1 CASRKAQGRDGNEQFF TGTGCCAGCAGGAAGGCACAGGGGCGAGATGGGAATGAGCAGTTCTTC
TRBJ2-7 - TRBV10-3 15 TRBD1 CAISEGTGVSYEQYF TGTGCCATCAGTGAGGGGACAGGCGTCTCCTACGAGCAGTACTTC
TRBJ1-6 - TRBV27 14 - CASTFGQNNSPLHF TGTGCCAGCACCTTCGGACAGAACAATTCACCCCTCCACTTT
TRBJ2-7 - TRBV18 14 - CASSPPGWAYEQYF TGTGCCAGCTCACCTCCGGGGTGGGCCTACGAGCAGTACTTC
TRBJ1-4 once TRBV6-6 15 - CASSGTRILNEKLFF TGTGCCAGCAGTGGTACTCGAATCCTGAATGAAAAACTGTTTTTT
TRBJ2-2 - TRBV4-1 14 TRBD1 CASIPGQGTGELFF TGCGCCAGCATTCCGGGACAGGGGACCGGGGAGCTGTTTTTT
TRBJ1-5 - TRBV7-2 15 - CASSPTVTRNQPQHF TGTGCCAGCAGCCCTACGGTAACCCGCAATCAGCCCCAGCATTTT
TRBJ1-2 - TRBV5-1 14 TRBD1 CASSLVGTGNGYTF TGCGCCAGCAGCTTGGTCGGGACAGGGAATGGCTACACCTTC
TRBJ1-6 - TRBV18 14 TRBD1 CASSPGQGISPLHF TGTGCCAGCTCACCGGGACAGGGGATTTCACCCCTCCACTTT
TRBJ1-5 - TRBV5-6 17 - CDSSLYRTPYSNQPQHF TGTGACAGCAGCTTGTATCGGACACCTTATAGCAATCAGCCCCAGCATTTT
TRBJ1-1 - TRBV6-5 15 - CASSGEGILNTEAFF TGTGCCAGCAGTGGGGAGGGGATTCTGAACACTGAAGCTTTCTTT
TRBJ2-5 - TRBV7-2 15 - CASSPWVTEKETQYF TGTGCCAGCAGCCCGTGGGTTACGGAGAAAGAGACCCAGTACTTC
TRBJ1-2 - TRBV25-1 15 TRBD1 CASSEFQGAGYGYTF TGTGCCAGCAGTGAATTCCAGGGGGCCGGCTATGGCTACACCTTC